Each of the 27 T cell receptor beta chains below was sequenced from the same sample in a study of T-cell reconstitution after alpha-beta-depleted transplantation in children (dated by TCRdb to about 2016). The library relied on PCR. The sequencer was an Illumina HiSeq 2500. TCR libraries were prepared with molecular barcoding, using unique molecular identifiers to normalize TCRbeta repertoire quantification. Through fastp at Q25 and MiXCR, TCRdb rebuilt clones from the public reads, retaining in-frame beta chains. Each CDR3 protein appears once, grouped with its most common genes and DNA. Counted in this sample were approximately 44,000 distinct CDR3 sequences; approximately 6.1% of them appeared once. The biggest ten clones account for roughly 30% of the sample. The sample's time point label, in plain terms: day 60 (about 2 months) after transplantation. What this sample's treatment or condition label stands for: allogeneic hematopoietic cell transplantation with graft depleted of TCRalphabeta T cells and CD19 B cells.

Here the sequenced sample was PBMCs, mostly from graft donor cells, taken 60 days after TCRalphabeta/CD19-depleted stem cell transplant. These receptors all stem from a female patient aged 2-10 years who had a stem cell transplant for aplastic anemia, so the T cells may come from the graft donor.

This clonotype was recorded at least ten times. The chain employs TRBV5-1 and TRBJ2-2; D unresolved. Deletions cut 3 bases from V and 6 bases from J, with 9 bases between. Germline loops: CDR1 SGHRS, CDR2 YFSETQ. The CDR3 spans 13 residues. The CDR3 is CASSSHEAGELFF. The CDR3 nucleotides are TGCGCCAGCAGCTCGCACGAGGCCGGGGAGCTGTTTTTT.

The chain joins TRBV3-1 to TRBJ2-7; D is unresolved. This CDR3 region has 13 residues. The germline gives CDR1 LGHDT, CDR2 YNNKEL (reference sequence). V was pared by 2 bases and J by 0 bases, with 5 bases between. The DNA for the CDR3 is TGTGCCAGCAGCCAACACAGCTCCTACGAGCAGTACTTC. This sequence encodes CASSQHSSYEQYF.

This clonotype has a count of ten or more. The chain links TRBV7-8 to TRBJ2-7; tentative D call: TRBD1 (6 bases). V lost 2 bases, J lost 2 bases, and 10 bases lay in between. This CDR3 is built from 14 residues. The V gene's germline CDR1 is SGHVS and CDR2 FQNEAQ. CDR3 loop: CASSLSGTTYEQYF. The CDR3 DNA is TGTGCCAGCAGCTTATCCGGGACAACCTACGAGCAGTACTTC.

In this sample, this clonotype turned up many times. The chain recombines TRBV7-2 with TRBJ1-6, with 8 positions matching TRBD1. V trimming: 5 bases; J trimming: 8 bases; junction bases outside the gene matches: 5. Per germline, CDR1 SGHTA and CDR2 FQGNSA. This CDR3 has 14 residues. The CDR3 region has the DNA TGTGCCAGCAGCACGGACAGGGTCTATTCACCCCTCCACTTT. Protein: CASSTDRVYSPLHF.

This clonotype was counted only a few times. The rearrangement joins TRBV6-5 to TRBJ2-1; 10 bases line up with TRBD2. J lost 1 base, V lost 6 bases, and 9 bases had no gene match. The germline CDR1 and CDR2 sequences are MNHEY and SVGAGI. The CDR3 loop spans 17 amino acids. The CDR3 DNA reads as TGTGCCAGCAGGGGAGCGGGAGGGCCCCCTTCCTACAATGAGCAGTTCTTC. Encoded protein: CASRGAGGPPSYNEQFF.

This clonotype was seen repeatedly, ten times or more. This chain joins TRBV11-2 and TRBJ2-3, with TRBD2 matching 7 bases. J was trimmed by 1 base and V by 4 bases; bases with no gene match: 8. This CDR3 is 16 amino acids long. Germline-derived CDR1 and CDR2 are SGHAT and FQNNGV. The CDR3 DNA follows: TGTGCCAGCAGCTCTCTGAGTGGGGGGGGCACAGATACGCAGTATTTT. It is translated as CASSSLSGGGTDTQYF.

This clonotype was observed many times. V and J are TRBV20-1 and TRBJ2-1; perhaps TRBD2 as D (6 bases). Between the trimmed V and J ends, which lost 0 bases and 3 bases, there was a span of 15 bases. Germline values: CDR1 DFQATT, CDR2 SNEGSKA (reference sequence). The CDR3 consists of 16 residues. The CDR3 DNA reads as TGCAGTGCTAGAGATCTGGGCGGGGCGAACTACAATGAGCAGTTCTTC. It translates to CSARDLGGANYNEQFF.

This clonotype has a count of ten or more. The chain uses TRBV4-1 and TRBJ2-3; D may be TRBD2 (6 bases). V lost 0 bases, J lost 5 bases, and 15 bases lay in between. This CDR3 is built from 16 residues. Germline CDR1 is MGHRA and CDR2 is YSYEKL. CDR3: CASSQEKRAMVDTQYF. The CDR3 DNA sequence: TGCGCCAGCAGCCAAGAAAAGCGGGCAATGGTAGATACGCAGTATTTT.

This clonotype was counted only a few times. Germline is not matched at one junction end, which may reflect a read error. The chain joins TRBV6-6 to TRBJ2-3; D not certain. Germline-derived CDR1 and CDR2 are MNHNY and SVGAGI (reference sequence). This CDR3 has 16 residues. The CDR3 loop is CASTTAATFSIDTQYF. The CDR3 nucleotides read TGTGCCAGCACCACGGCGGCTACTTTTAGCATAGATACGCAGTATTTT.

In DNA, the CDR3 is TGCGCCAGCAGCTTCTTGGGGACAGCAGCCTTCTCTGGGGCCAACGTCCTGACTTTC. This gives the protein CASSFLGTAAFSGANVLTF. The V and J genes are TRBV5-1 and TRBJ2-6; 7 bases are a match to TRBD1. The V and J ends lost 2 bases and 0 bases, in that order; junction bases with no gene match: 11. Germline values: CDR1 SGHRS, CDR2 YFSETQ. CDR3 length: 19 residues.

This clonotype was detected ten times or more. This rearrangement joins TRBV20-1 to TRBJ2-7; D is possibly TRBD1 (7 bases). This CDR3 is built from 14 residues. With 2 bases removed from V and 5 bases from J, the gap between germline ends came to 16 bases. The germline V gene encodes CDR1 DFQATT and CDR2 SNEGSKA (reference sequence). CDR3 DNA sequence: TGCAGTGCTAGACGGGCCAGGGGGGAGCACGAGCAGTACTTC. This sequence encodes CSARRARGEHEQYF.

This clonotype was seen at least ten times. The chain uses TRBV7-9 and TRBJ2-7; maybe TRBD1 (7 bases). V lost 5 bases and J lost 3, with 14 bases in between. The germline V gene has CDR1 SEHNR and CDR2 FQNEAQ (reference sequence). This CDR3 spans 14 amino acids. The chain's CDR3 is CASSRQGGVYEQYV. The CDR3 DNA is TGTGCCAGCAGCAGGCAGGGGGGTGTCTACGAGCAGTACGTC.

The chain combines TRBV7-9 with TRBJ1-1; D not resolved. The CDR3 runs to 13 residues. The germline CDR1 and CDR2 sequences are SEHNR and FQNEAQ (reference sequence). V lost 5 bases to trimming and J lost 5 bases, with 12 bases between them. Here the CDR3 DNA reads TGTGCCAGCAGCCCAGAACACCGAACTGAAGCTTTCTTT. Translated: CASSPEHRTEAFF.

This clonotype was observed many times. V gene TRBV11-1 combines with J gene TRBJ2-1; tentative D call: TRBD2 (5 bases). The CDR3 spans 14 residues. Trimming stripped 5 bases from V and 6 bases from J, with 14 bases between. Germline V gene data show CDR1 as SGHAT and CDR2 as FQDESV (reference sequence). This CDR3 reads CASSPRTVTNEQFF. The CDR3, as DNA: TGTGCCAGCAGCCCTCGGACTGTAACCAATGAGCAGTTCTTC.

At least ten counts were recorded for this clonotype. The CDR3 protein is CSVMIQIGYEQYF. The DNA for the CDR3 is TGCAGCGTGATGATACAGATCGGATACGAGCAGTACTTC. V is TRBV29-1 and J is TRBJ2-7; no clear D. The CDR3 contains 13 residues. CDR1 is SQVTM and CDR2 is ANQGSEA in the germline V gene. V lost 6 bases, J lost 4 bases, and 16 bases lay in between.

This clonotype showed up many times. This rearrangement joins TRBV12-3 or TRBV12-4 to TRBJ2-2; no firm D call. The V end was cut by 3 bases, the J end by 0 bases, with 8 bases between. This CDR3 is 15 amino acids long. The CDR3 nucleotides are TGTGCCAGCAGTTTTTTCGGAGCGAACACCGGGGAGCTGTTTTTT. This encodes CASSFFGANTGELFF.

The rearrangement joins TRBV28 to TRBJ2-2, with 7 bases that match TRBD2. Germline V gene data show CDR1 as MDHEN and CDR2 as SYDVKM. The V segment lost 3 bases and the J segment 2 bases; nucleotides outside the gene matches: 3. CDR3 length equals 15 residues. CDR3 nucleotide sequence: TGTGCCAGCAGTTTCCTAGCGGACAACACCGGGGAGCTGTTTTTT. It yields the protein CASSFLADNTGELFF.

About this clonotype itself: One base away lies a much larger clone, so this may be a sequencing read error. The chain is built from TRBV11-2 and TRBJ2-7; 9 nucleotides agree with TRBD1. This CDR3 comprises 16 residues. Per germline, CDR1 SGHAT and CDR2 FQNNGV. CDR3 nucleotide sequence: TGTGCCGGCAGCTCAGGGGTGGACAGGGGTTCCTACGAGCAGTACTTC. Its protein product is CAGSSGVDRGSYEQYF.

This clonotype was detected only a few times. The CDR3 protein is CASSQEEGRINPQETQYF. The CDR3 DNA follows: TGCGCCAGCAGCCAGGAAGAGGGCAGAATAAATCCTCAAGAGACCCAGTACTTC. The chain joins TRBV4-1 to TRBJ2-5, with a tentative D call TRBD2 (5 bases). Germline V gives CDR1 MGHRA, CDR2 YSYEKL. V lost 3 bases, J lost 2 bases, and 22 bases lay in between. The CDR3 consists of 18 residues.

J is TRBJ2-4 and V is TRBV7-2, with 11 bases matching TRBD2. J lost 2 bases, V lost 6 bases, and 12 bases had no gene match. Germline V lookup: CDR1 SGHTA, CDR2 FQGNSA. The CDR3 is made up of 18 amino acids. CDR3 amino acids: CASRQTSGATRSKNIQYF. The CDR3 DNA is TGTGCCAGCAGACAGACTAGCGGGGCGACTCGGTCCAAAAACATTCAGTACTTC.

This clonotype was counted ten times or more. The V gene is TRBV5-5, the J gene TRBJ1-1; D call uncertain. Germline V gene lookup returns CDR1 SGHKS and CDR2 YYEKEE (reference sequence). V was cut by 1 base and J by 4 bases, with 5 bases left in between. The CDR3 contains 12 residues. The CDR3 here is CASSLKGTEAFF. CDR3 DNA: TGTGCCAGCAGCTTGAAGGGCACTGAAGCTTTCTTT.

V usage is TRBV9 and J usage is TRBJ2-3; 11 bases line up with TRBD2. This CDR3 has 17 residues. The ends lost 3 bases at V and 6 bases at J; junction bases unmatched: 12. CDR1 and CDR2 (germline): SGDLS, YYNGEE. The CDR3 sequence: CASSASFSGGDRDTQYF. Written as DNA, the CDR3 is TGTGCCAGCAGCGCCTCCTTTAGCGGGGGGGACAGGGATACGCAGTATTTT.

The sample holds many counts of this clonotype. The chain employs TRBV20-1 and TRBJ2-7; a possible D gene is TRBD2 (6 bases). The length of the CDR3 is 14 residues. Per germline, CDR1 DFQATT and CDR2 SNEGSKA (reference sequence). CDR3 DNA sequence: TGCAGCGTCCTGGGAAGCGGGTCCACCTACGAGCAGTACTTC. It codes for CSVLGSGSTYEQYF.

This clonotype was detected many times. The chain combines TRBV9 with TRBJ2-1; 11 nucleotides align to TRBD2. Germline V gene lookup returns CDR1 SGDLS and CDR2 YYNGEE. The CDR3 contains 18 residues. V gave up 6 bases and J gave up 7 bases; unmatched junction bases: 18. CDR3 sequence (DNA): TGTGCCAGCACCGCTCCCCATTCACTAGCGGGAGCGCGGAATGAGCAGTTCTTC. It translates to CASTAPHSLAGARNEQFF.

The chain links TRBV20-1 to TRBJ2-1; TRBD1 agrees at 8 bases. Per the germline V gene, CDR1 is DFQATT and CDR2 is SNEGSKA (reference sequence). This CDR3 is built from 14 residues. Unmatched junction bases numbered 2, after V lost 1 base and J lost 3 bases. CDR3 bases: TGCAGTGCTAGAGGGGACAGGCTCTACAATGAGCAGTTCTTC. It translates to CSARGDRLYNEQFF.

The chain has TRBV14 and TRBJ2-3; D call uncertain. Per the germline V gene, CDR1 is SGHDN and CDR2 is FVKESK. Trimming took 1 base from V and 2 from J, leaving 16 bases between them. The CDR3 covers 17 residues. CDR3 sequence (DNA): TGTGCCAGCAGCCAAGGAGTCGCAGGTTACCCCACAGATACGCAGTATTTT. Translated: CASSQGVAGYPTDTQYF.

The table lists this clonotype with a few counts. The chain links TRBV6-2 or TRBV6-3 to TRBJ1-1; D is uncertain. Trimming left V 4 bases short and J 5 bases short, with 17 bases between. The CDR3 loop spans 15 amino acids. Germline values: CDR1 MNHEY, CDR2 SVGEGT. For the CDR3, the DNA is TGTGCCAGCAGTTCTCTTGGGCAGAGAAAGACTGAAGCTTTCTTT. Its translation is CASSSLGQRKTEAFF.